This T cell receptor (beta chain) was sequenced for a study of post-analysis software for immune sequencing data. General study points: For normalized Chao1 diversity, multiple sclerosis patients scored significantly lower than controls did. Five TRBV segments appeared more often in patients than in controls, and TRBV5-6, TRBV5-1 and TRBV20-1 were among these.

Looked up from germline, CDR1 is SGHRS and CDR2 is YFSETQ. V lost 4 bases and J 5 bases, leaving 8 bases between the germline ends. This CDR3 has 12 residues. The authors incorporated unique molecular identifiers into the TCR beta cDNA libraries. TCRdb ran MiXCR on the PCR reads and lists one entry per CDR3 protein. Of 430,000 or so distinct CDR3 sequences listed, approximately 38% are singletons. To note about this clonotype: No antigen is known for it.

The receptor was derived from a girl aged 2-10 years with multiple sclerosis. The rearrangement joins TRBV5-1 to TRBJ2-3; TRBD2 is a possible D gene (6 bases). Sequencing was done on a sample of blood. CDR3 sequence: CASSPGVDTQYF. CDR3 DNA: TGCGCCAGCAGCCCGGGGGTAGATACGCAGTATTTT. The full variable domain, its missing parts supplied by reference TRBV5-1 and TRBJ2-3, is KAGVTQTPRYLIKTRGQQVTLSCSPISGHRSVSWYQQTPGQGLQFLFEYFSETQRNKGNFPGRFSGRQFSNSRSEMNVSTLELGDSALYLCASSPGVDTQYFGPGTRLTVL.